This T cell receptor (beta chain) derives from a study of blood T cell dynamics during melanoma immunotherapy (dated by TCRdb to 2019 to 2021). Turning to the overall study: Patients had metastatic melanoma and received first-line pembrolizumab or nivolumab plus ipilimumab as standard of care in the United Kingdom. To identify early correlates of response, the study profiled peripheral T cell receptor repertoires in patients with metastatic melanoma before and after one cycle of checkpoint inhibitor therapy. The training cohort consisted of consecutive patients, while an additional independent group of patients from the same centre was pooled to form an external validation set.

The paper as a whole reports these results and caveats: A rise in the change in cfDNA rearrangement efficiency score from T0 to W3 was seen in patients achieving disease control but not in progressors, suggesting increased peripheral T cell turnover. Whether the T cell clones behind the repertoire changes were melanoma-specific or instead reflected general immune activation was something the study could not determine. The relatively small sample size was acknowledged as something that could potentially limit how far the results can be generalized.

The sample's time point, from its label and the paper: pre-treatment baseline. Blood was sampled before treatment (T0) and at week 3 (W3), after the first cycle of checkpoint blockade. Except for two patients with rapid clinical progression, response was assessed 12 weeks after the first infusion by RECIST 1.1; disease control meant complete response, partial response or stable disease. Patients were not eligible if they had prior systemic cancer treatment, concomitant immunosuppressant therapy or synchronous other active malignancies. Bulk PBMC and plasma cell-free DNA were both sequenced for TCR beta so that circulating cells and T cell turnover could be tracked. A fixed 40 ng of plasma cell-free DNA was loaded for every cfDNA sample. Following the manufacturer instructions, the immunoSEQ TCRb Assay kit was used to amplify TCR beta CDR3 sequences from genomic DNA. The KAPA Library Quantification Kit for Illumina platforms was used to quantify the pooled libraries by qPCR. Pooled libraries were clustered at roughly 0.55-1.1 pM and sequenced on an Illumina NextSeq 500. Processing in the source paper ran as follows. TCR data were analyzed with immunoSEQ ANALYZER and the R LymphoSeq package. A rearrangement efficiency score was calculated as productive divided by the sum of productive and non-productive CDR3 sequences. Clonality was measured with the Gini coefficient and diversity with the Renyi index at alpha=1, and both measures were compared pairwise between timepoints within each patient. In LymphoSeq, clonal relatedness was computed with an edit distance of 3 and repertoire similarity was computed with the Bhattacharyya coefficient. To classify response, a linear discriminant analysis based on week-3 changes in clonality and diversity was built with the R MASS and caret packages. The clones in this table, taken by TCRdb from immuneACCESS, are in-frame only. Not every clone is retained; where verified, under half of the shortfall comes from an unresolved V gene, and the cause of the rest is unknown. V and J calls plus clone size are reproduced from that table; the DNA served to infer D and trimming. Recorded for this sample are 6,300 or so clones; about nine tenths of them occurred a single time. Around 12% of the sample comes from the top ten.

Comments on this clone: Its target antigen remains unknown. No base quality values were provided; no much bigger clone lies one nucleotide off.

This sequence was found in a human donor with melanoma. Sequenced material: cell-free DNA from blood, taken from a patient treated with checkpoint blockade. In the paper's terms, the cell subset or site label means: plasma cell-free DNA.

At the DNA level, the sequence is TGTGCCATCAGCCTTAAACTGGGAACTGAAGCTTTCTTT. The resulting protein is CAISLKLGTEAFF. The chain couples TRBV10-3 to TRBJ1-1; the D gene assignment is ambiguous. The germline ends are 13 bases apart after V is trimmed by 6 bases and J by 5 bases. Including the terminal cysteine and phenylalanine, the CDR3 comprises 13 residues. The CDR3 DNA has 39 bases and is translated from base 1. For CDR1 and CDR2, the germline V gene lists ENHRY and SYGVKD.